The 13 T cell receptor beta chains below were found in one sample sequenced in a study of cytomegalovirus exposure and HLA in healthy donors. The PCR made use of 60 Vbeta and 13 Jbeta primers. Using immunoSEQ multiplex PCR, the repertoire was profiled, and TCRdb retains in-frame clones only, with some absent. This sample has under 200,000 clones, with 70% to 85% found just once. Sample: PBMCs. The receptor source for this set is a man aged 50 or older in good health and CMV-seropositive.

The rearrangement uses TRBV7-9 and TRBJ1-2; TRBD1 matches 7 bases. Germline assignment: CDR1 SEHNR and CDR2 FQNEAQ (reference sequence). The V gene end was trimmed by 4 bases and the J gene end by 0 bases; junction bases not matched to a gene: 2. The CDR3 has 14 residues. The DNA for the CDR3 is TGTGCCAGCAGCTCAGGGGGTCCTAACTATGGCTACACCTTC. It codes for CASSSGGPNYGYTF.

This clone was seen a few times. This chain links TRBV6-6 with TRBJ2-5; D is possibly TRBD2 (5 bases). Trimming cost V 6 bases and J 5 bases, with 13 bases left between them. CDR1 and CDR2 from the germline V gene are MNHNY and SVGAGI (reference sequence). This CDR3 is built from 13 residues. Here the CDR3 DNA reads TGTGCCAGCAGCTATACTAGAGGGGAGACCCAGTACTTC. Residues: CASSYTRGETQYF.

The chain joins TRBV30 to TRBJ2-3, with 8 bases lining up with TRBD1. The CDR3 loop spans 12 amino acids. Germline CDR1 GTSNPN, CDR2 SVGIG (reference sequence). V was pared by 1 base and J by 7 bases, with 1 base of the junction left unmatched. The CDR3 is CAWSGTGHTQYF. The DNA of the CDR3 is TGTGCCTGGAGTGGGACAGGGCATACGCAGTATTTT.

This clone was detected once. The chain carries TRBV28 and TRBJ1-5, with 8 bases identical to TRBD1. V dropped 6 bases and J dropped 3; count of bases not matched to a gene: 7. Germline-derived CDR1 and CDR2 are MDHEN and SYDVKM. The CDR3 length is 15 residues. This CDR3 is CASRPGQEYNQPQHF. The CDR3 bases are TGTGCCAGCAGACCGGGACAGGAGTACAATCAGCCCCAGCATTTT.

This sequence joins TRBV5-5 and TRBJ2-1; 9 bases line up with TRBD2. There are 19 residues in the CDR3. With 0 bases clipped from V and 0 bases from J, the junction kept 10 bases outside the gene matches. The germline CDR1 and CDR2 sequences are SGHKS and YYEKEE (reference sequence). CDR3 residues: CASSLAVSGGLSSYNEQFF. CDR3 DNA sequence: TGTGCCAGCAGCTTGGCTGTTAGCGGGGGCCTAAGCTCCTACAATGAGCAGTTCTTC.

V is TRBV9 and J is TRBJ1-4; D is ambiguous. The V end lost 2 bases, the J end lost 3 bases, and 8 bases lay between the germline ends. CDR1 is SGDLS, CDR2 YYNGEE, per germline. The CDR3 extends over 14 amino acids. The CDR3 spells CASSVARSNEKLFF. The CDR3 DNA reads as TGTGCCAGCAGCGTCGCCAGGTCTAATGAAAAACTGTTTTTT. Drawing the rest from reference TRBV9 and TRBJ1-4, the complete variable domain is DSGVTQTPKHLITATGQRVTLRCSPRSGDLSVYWYQQSLDQGLQFLIQYYNGEERAKGNILERFSAQQFPDLHSELNLSSLELGDSALYFCASSVARSNEKLFFGSGTQLSVL.

The chain employs TRBV7-3 and TRBJ1-1, with a weak D call TRBD1 (6 bases). Germline CDR1 SGHTA, CDR2 FQGTGA. The length of the CDR3 is 13 residues. The ends were cut back, 5 bases at V and 5 bases at J, with 12 bases in the middle. In DNA, the CDR3 is TGTGCCAGCAGCCCGACAGGTTTAACTGAAGCTTTCTTT. It codes for CASSPTGLTEAFF.

The chain combines TRBV4-1 with TRBJ1-6; D remains ambiguous. The CDR3 sequence is 16 residues long. Trimming shortened V by 0 bases and J by 0 bases, and 6 bases separated the two germline ends. Germline values: CDR1 MGHRA, CDR2 YSYEKL. CDR3 loop: CASSQERGSYNSPLHF. The CDR3, as DNA: TGCGCCAGCAGCCAAGAGAGAGGCTCCTATAATTCACCCCTCCACTTT.

The chain joins TRBV7-2 to TRBJ2-7; 13 bases line up with TRBD2. Unmatched junction bases numbered 5, after V lost 5 bases and J lost 4 bases. Germline CDR1 and CDR2: SGHTA and FQGNSA. This CDR3 has 15 amino acids. Written as DNA, the CDR3 is TGTGCCAGCAGCCTACTAGCGGGGGGGCTTTACGAGCAGTACTTC. Its translation: CASSLLAGGLYEQYF.

This clone has a single count. The V call is TRBV28, the J call TRBJ2-2; a possible D gene is TRBD2 (7 bases). The CDR3 has 15 residues. V was trimmed by 3 bases and J by 4 bases, leaving 12 bases between them. In germline, CDR1 is MDHEN, CDR2 SYDVKM. Here the CDR3 reads CASSFGRGATGELFF. CDR3 in DNA: TGTGCCAGCAGTTTTGGGAGGGGGGCCACCGGGGAGCTGTTTTTT.

This clone was detected a few times. The rearrangement joins TRBV7-2 to TRBJ1-2, with 11 bases that match TRBD1. The CDR3 totals 15 residues. With V trimmed by 3 bases and J by 0 bases, 0 bases remained unmatched. Germline V lookup: CDR1 SGHTA, CDR2 FQGNSA. The CDR3 loop reads CASSLDRGPNYGYTF. The CDR3 DNA reads TGTGCCAGCAGCTTGGACAGGGGGCCTAACTATGGCTACACCTTC.

This rearrangement joins TRBV9 to TRBJ2-7; maybe TRBD2 (6 bases). The V gene's germline CDR1 is SGDLS and CDR2 YYNGEE. V was clipped by 0 bases and J by 0 bases, with 10 bases between them. There are 15 residues in the CDR3. CDR3 region: CASSVGGVSSYEQYF. The CDR3 DNA reads TGTGCCAGCAGCGTAGGCGGGGTGAGCTCCTACGAGCAGTACTTC.

The chain links TRBV19 to TRBJ2-2; 10 nucleotides align to TRBD1. Germline V CDR1 and CDR2: LNHDA, SQIVND (reference sequence). This CDR3 is built from 17 residues. With 3 bases clipped from V and 0 bases from J, the junction kept 4 bases outside the gene matches. The CDR3, as DNA: TGTGCCAGTAGTATCCCGACAGGGGGCGCGAACACCGGGGAGCTGTTTTTT. Protein product: CASSIPTGGANTGELFF.